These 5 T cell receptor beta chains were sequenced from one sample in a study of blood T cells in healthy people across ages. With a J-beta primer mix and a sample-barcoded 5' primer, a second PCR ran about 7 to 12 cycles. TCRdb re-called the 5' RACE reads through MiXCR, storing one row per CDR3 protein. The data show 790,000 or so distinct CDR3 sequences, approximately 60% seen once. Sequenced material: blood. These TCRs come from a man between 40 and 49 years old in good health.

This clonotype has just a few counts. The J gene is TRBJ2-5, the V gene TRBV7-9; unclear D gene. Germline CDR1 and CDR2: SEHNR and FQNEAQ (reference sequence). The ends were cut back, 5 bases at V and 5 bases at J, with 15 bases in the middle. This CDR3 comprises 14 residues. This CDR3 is CASSATSWSETQYF. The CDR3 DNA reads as TGTGCCAGCAGCGCGACGAGTTGGTCGGAGACCCAGTACTTC. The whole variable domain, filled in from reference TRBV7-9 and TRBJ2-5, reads DTGVSQNPRHKITKRGQNVTFRCDPISEHNRLYWYRQTLGQGPEFLTYFQNEAQLEKSRLLSDRFSAERPKGSFSTLEIQRTEQGDSAMYLCASSATSWSETQYFGPGTRLLVL.

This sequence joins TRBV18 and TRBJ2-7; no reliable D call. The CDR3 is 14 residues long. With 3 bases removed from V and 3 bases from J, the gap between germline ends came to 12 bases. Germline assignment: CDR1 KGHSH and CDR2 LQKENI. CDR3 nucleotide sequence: TGTGCCAGCTCACCGCAGACACTTGGCTACGAGCAGTACTTC. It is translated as CASSPQTLGYEQYF.

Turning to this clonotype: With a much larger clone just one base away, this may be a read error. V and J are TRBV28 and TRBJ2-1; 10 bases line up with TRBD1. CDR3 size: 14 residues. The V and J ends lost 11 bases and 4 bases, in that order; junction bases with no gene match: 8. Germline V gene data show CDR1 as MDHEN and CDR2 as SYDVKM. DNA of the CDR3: TGTGCCCGCTTTCTGGGACAGGGGTACAATGAGCAGTTCTTC. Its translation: CARFLGQGYNEQFF.

The DNA for the CDR3 is TGCAGTTGGGGGAGAGGGGGCGAAGCGGGGGGCGTTAATGAGCAGTACTTC. Protein sequence: CSWGRGGEAGGVNEQYF. The chain combines TRBV20-1 with TRBJ2-1; 9 bases map to TRBD2. TRBJ2-7 matches the DNA end more closely, so the J call is doubtful. The CDR3 sequence is 17 residues long. CDR1 is DFQATT, CDR2 SNEGSKA, per germline (reference sequence).

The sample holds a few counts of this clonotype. In DNA, the CDR3 is TGTGCCACCAGCAGAGATACGACACTTTCCTACGAGCAGTACTTC. Amino acids: CATSRDTTLSYEQYF. V is TRBV15 and J is TRBJ2-7; D gene ambiguous. Germline V gives CDR1 LNHNV, CDR2 YYDKDF (reference sequence). The CDR3 length is 15 residues. Trimming removed 0 bases from V and 1 base from J, with 10 bases in between.